A selection of T cell receptor beta chains follows, all from one sample in a study of blood T cells in healthy people across ages. TCRdb passed the 5' RACE reads through MiXCR, listing each CDR3 protein once. The table records some 1 million distinct CDR3 sequences, 45% of them present only once. Sequencing was performed on blood. The source of these receptors is an older woman in good health. The CDR3 runs from the conserved cysteine through the conserved F or W. A D gene is named only where the DNA matches it firmly. Not all rows give a size; the values are once, few, many and, for expanded clones, a class.

TRBD1 TRBJ2-5 few TRBV20-1 CSASQTRDRGGETQYF TGCAGTGCTAGCCAAACCCGGGACAGGGGGGGAGAGACCCAGTACTTC
TRBD2 TRBJ2-7 few TRBV5-4 CASSTLAGSSYEQYF TGTGCCAGCAGTACCCTAGCGGGGAGCTCCTACGAGCAGTACTTC
. TRBJ1-2 . TRBV5-1 CASSYGDYGYTF TGCGCCAGCAGCTACGGAGACTATGGCTACACCTTC
. TRBJ1-4 . TRBV20-1 CSAREGIDEKLFF TGCAGTGCTAGAGAGGGTATCGATGAAAAACTGTTTTTT
. TRBJ1-2 . TRBV15 CATSRDRIEGYTF TGTGCCACCAGCAGAGATCGGATCGAGGGCTACACCTTC
. TRBJ2-7 . TRBV20-1 CSARVTGLSYEQYF TGCAGTGCTAGGGTTACAGGTCTCTCCTACGAGCAGTACTTC
. TRBJ2-1 . TRBV27 CASSPYDPGASYNEQFF TGTGCCAGCAGTCCCTATGACCCCGGCGCCTCCTACAATGAGCAGTTCTTC
TRBD2 TRBJ2-1 few TRBV20-1 CSASQREINNEQFF TGCAGTGCTAGTCAGCGGGAAATCAACAATGAGCAGTTCTTC
TRBD2 TRBJ2-7 . TRBV12-3/TRBV12-4 CASTSSGITPHEQYF TGTGCCAGCACCTCTAGCGGGATTACACCCCACGAGCAGTACTTC
. TRBJ2-7 few TRBV15 CATSRARGGGSYEQYF TGTGCCACCAGCAGAGCTCGGGGAGGGGGCTCCTACGAGCAGTACTTC
. TRBJ2-6 . TRBV2 CASSPENGANVLTF TGTGCCAGCAGCCCCGAGAATGGGGCCAACGTCCTGACTTTC
. TRBJ2-1 . TRBV14 CASSQRTSGQINEQFF TGTGCCAGCAGCCAACGGACCTCCGGACAAATCAATGAGCAGTTCTTC
. TRBJ1-2 . TRBV27 CASSLQGQPNYSYTF TGTGCCAGCAGTTTACAGGGACAACCCAACTATAGCTACACCTTC
. TRBJ2-4 . TRBV12-3/TRBV12-4 CASSLGGRSIQYF TGTGCCAGCAGTTTGGGGGGGCGCAGCATTCAGTACTTC
TRBD2 TRBJ2-1 many TRBV20-1 CSADRLAGAPENEQFF TGCAGTGCTGATCGGTTGGCGGGAGCCCCCGAGAATGAGCAGTTCTTC
. TRBJ2-5 . TRBV11-3 CASSLRPSGAGGTQYF TGTGCCAGCAGCTTAAGGCCCTCAGGGGCCGGGGGGACCCAGTACTTC
. TRBJ2-1 few TRBV6-5 CASRLTPYNEQFF TGTGCCAGCAGACTCACCCCCTACAATGAGCAGTTCTTC
. TRBJ1-5 few TRBV2 CASSEVWQSNQPQHF TGTGCCAGCAGTGAAGTGTGGCAGAGCAATCAGCCCCAGCATTTT
. TRBJ2-1 few TRBV5-6 CASKQEGGARVQFF TGTGCCAGCAAGCAGGAAGGAGGGGCGAGGGTCCAGTTCTTC
. TRBJ2-1 . TRBV6-5 CASSYSTSGPYNEQFF TGTGCCAGCAGTTACTCGACCAGCGGGCCCTACAATGAGCAGTTCTTC
. TRBJ2-4 . TRBV3-1 CASSQDWERGDIQYF TGTGCCAGCAGCCAAGATTGGGAGAGGGGGGACATTCAGTACTTC
. TRBJ2-1 . TRBV12-3/TRBV12-4 CASRQLGGPVNEQFF TGTGCCAGCAGGCAACTTGGGGGCCCGGTAAATGAGCAGTTCTTC
. TRBJ2-3 few TRBV30 CAWSLSDTQYF TGTGCCTGGAGTCTTTCAGATACGCAGTATTTT
. TRBJ1-1 . TRBV6-1 CATVSLNTEAFF TGTGCCACCGTCAGCTTGAACACTGAAGCTTTCTTT
. TRBJ2-6 few TRBV27 CASSPPQFSGANVLTF TGTGCCAGCAGCCCCCCCCAGTTCTCTGGGGCCAACGTCCTGACTTTC